One and the same sample provided the 20 T cell receptor beta chains below, sequenced in a study of blood T cell repertoires in COVID-19. Assay used: immunoSEQ multiplex PCR; TCRdb lists only in-frame clones, some missing. The table lists around 110,000 clones, 65% to 80% of them singletons, with 4.3% in the top ten. The sequencing input was peripheral blood. These receptor sequences come from a man in his sixties or seventies with acute or convalescent COVID-19.

The chain uses TRBV5-8 and TRBJ2-1; possible D gene TRBD1, 5 bases. Germline loops: CDR1 SGHTS, CDR2 YDEGEE. The CDR3 is 11 amino acids. V was pared by 0 bases and J by 11 bases, with 6 bases between. CDR3 nucleotide sequence: TGTGCCAGCAGCTTGGCGGACAAGCAGTTCTTC. Its translation: CASSLADKQFF.

The V call is TRBV5-1, the J call TRBJ1-6; D is unclear. The germline V and J ends were trimmed by 7 bases and 0 bases, with 8 bases remaining between them. The CDR3 has 14 residues. Germline V gene lookup returns CDR1 SGHRS and CDR2 YFSETQ. The CDR3 protein is CASRDSSYNSPLHF. CDR3 DNA: TGCGCCAGCCGAGATAGCTCCTATAATTCACCCCTCCACTTT.

V is TRBV7-2 and J is TRBJ1-2; D perhaps matches TRBD1 (6 bases). Germline-derived CDR1 and CDR2 are SGHTA and FQGNSA. The CDR3 covers 15 residues. V lost 1 base to trimming and J lost 3 bases, with 12 bases between them. Here the CDR3 DNA reads TGTGCCAGCAGCTTAGAGGCCAGGGGAGACTATGGCTACACCTTC. This sequence encodes CASSLEARGDYGYTF. The full variable domain, with the rest looked up from reference TRBV7-2 and TRBJ1-2, is GAGVSQSPSNKVTEKGKDVELRCDPISGHTALYWYRQSLGQGLEFLIYFQGNSAPDKSGLPSDRFSAERTGGSVSTLTIQRTQQEDSAVYLCASSLEARGDYGYTFGSGTRLTVV.

The chain uses TRBV7-6 and TRBJ2-1; 11 nucleotides agree with TRBD2. Germline-derived CDR1 and CDR2 are SGHVS and FNYEAQ. The ends lost 8 bases at V and 7 bases at J; junction bases unmatched: 10. CDR3 length equals 15 residues. The CDR3 protein is CASAKAASGGNEQFF. The CDR3 bases are TGTGCCAGCGCCAAAGCGGCTAGCGGGGGGAATGAGCAGTTCTTC.

V usage is TRBV7-2 and J usage is TRBJ1-2, with 8 bases matching TRBD1. After removal of 1 base from V and 4 bases from J, the junction contained 17 bases not matched to a gene. Germline CDR1 and CDR2: SGHTA and FQGNSA. The CDR3 sequence is 19 residues long. DNA for the CDR3: TGTGCCAGCAGCTTAGGGCTTTTAGATCAGGCAGGGGGCGTCTATGGCTACACCTTC. Translating gives CASSLGLLDQAGGVYGYTF.

The chain combines TRBV2 with TRBJ2-5, with a weak D call TRBD1 (7 bases). The CDR3 runs 13 residues. The V gene's germline CDR1 is SNHLY and CDR2 FYNNEI. Trimming stripped 6 bases from V and 5 bases from J, with 13 bases between. The CDR3 coding sequence is TGTGCCAGCAGCTGGGACAGCGGGGAGACCCAGTACTTC. Translated, it gives CASSWDSGETQYF.

The rearrangement uses TRBV5-5 and TRBJ1-5, with TRBD1 matching over 7 bases. V shed 2 bases and J 5 bases; nucleotides not matched to a gene: 4. Germline CDR1 SGHKS, CDR2 YYEKEE (reference sequence). CDR3 length equals 14 residues. The CDR3 sequence is CASSFDRVYQPQHF. CDR3 nucleotides: TGTGCCAGCAGCTTTGACAGGGTGTATCAGCCCCAGCATTTT.

The V and J genes are TRBV6-5 and TRBJ1-2; possible D gene TRBD1, 5 bases. From germline, CDR1 is MNHEY and CDR2 SVGAGI. The CDR3 has 13 residues. The ends were cut back, 6 bases at V and 2 bases at J, with 10 bases in the middle. CDR3 bases: TGTGCCAGCAGAGCGGGGCTAAACTATGGCTACACCTTC. It codes for CASRAGLNYGYTF.

This rearrangement joins TRBV10-1 to TRBJ2-7, with TRBD1 matching 7 bases. The CDR3 has 15 amino acids. V trimming: 0 bases; J trimming: 2 bases; junction bases outside the gene matches: 4. The germline V gene has CDR1 WNHNN and CDR2 SYGVQD (reference sequence). The CDR3 here is CASSESVTGAYEQYF. The CDR3 DNA reads as TGCGCCAGCAGTGAGTCGGTTACAGGGGCCTACGAGCAGTACTTC.

The chain joins TRBV6-5 to TRBJ1-1; D might be TRBD1 (6 bases). The CDR3 loop spans 14 amino acids. V was clipped by 8 bases and J by 3 bases, with 16 bases between them. Germline CDR1 and CDR2: MNHEY and SVGAGI. The CDR3 reads CASGQLGAYTEAFF. The CDR3 DNA is TGTGCCAGCGGGCAACTGGGGGCGTACACTGAAGCTTTCTTT.

The chain employs TRBV19 and TRBJ1-1; D is ambiguous. Per germline, CDR1 LNHDA and CDR2 SQIVND (reference sequence). CDR3 size: 15 residues. Deletions cut 6 bases from V and 3 bases from J, with 17 bases between. The CDR3 DNA reads TGTGCCAGTAGCTCCCTCCCGGGGTTGGACACTGAAGCTTTCTTT. This encodes CASSSLPGLDTEAFF.

This clone was counted a few times. The chain is built from TRBV4-3 and TRBJ1-2; no clear D. The CDR3 runs 14 residues. In germline, CDR1 is LGHNA, CDR2 YSLEER. With 0 bases removed from V and 2 bases from J, the gap between germline ends came to 7 bases. The chain's CDR3 is CASSQDSENYGYTF. The CDR3 DNA reads TGCGCCAGCAGCCAAGATTCAGAAAACTATGGCTACACCTTC.

This chain links TRBV29-1 with TRBJ2-7, with 10 nucleotides matching TRBD1. Trimming removed 6 bases from V and 2 bases from J; junction bases left unmatched: 4. Germline V lookup: CDR1 SQVTM, CDR2 ANQGSEA. The length of the CDR3 is 13 residues. The CDR3 sequence is CSVRTGGAYEQYF. The CDR3 DNA is TGCAGCGTAAGGACAGGGGGGGCCTACGAGCAGTACTTC.

The sample holds a few counts of this clone. The gene calls are TRBV6-2 or TRBV6-3 and TRBJ1-1; D unclear. Germline values: CDR1 MNHEY, CDR2 SVGEGT. V gave up 0 bases and J gave up 0 bases, with 8 bases separating them. This CDR3 contains 15 residues. CDR3 DNA sequence: TGTGCCAGCAGTTACTCCGCCGTAGTGAACACTGAAGCTTTCTTT. Amino acid sequence: CASSYSAVVNTEAFF.

The gene calls are TRBV15 and TRBJ1-4; D remains ambiguous. This CDR3 has 15 amino acids. V lost 0 bases and J lost 0, with 5 bases in between. From germline, CDR1 is LNHNV and CDR2 YYDKDF (reference sequence). The CDR3, as DNA: TGTGCCACCAGCAGAGACGGGACAACTAATGAAAAACTGTTTTTT. Protein: CATSRDGTTNEKLFF. Together with reference TRBV15 and TRBJ1-4, the CDR3 gives the full variable domain: DAMVIQNPRYQVTQFGKPVTLSCSQTLNHNVMYWYQQKSSQAPKLLFHYYDKDFNNEADTPDNFQSRRPNTSFCFLDIRSPGLGDTAMYLCATSRDGTTNEKLFFGSGTQLSVL.

The chain joins TRBV29-1 to TRBJ1-4; tentatively, D is TRBD1 (6 bases). Trimming cost V 6 bases and J 0 bases, with 11 bases left between them. This CDR3 contains 14 residues. From germline, CDR1 is SQVTM and CDR2 ANQGSEA. CDR3 coding DNA: TGCAGCGTACAGGGCTATGCAACTAATGAAAAACTGTTTTTT. Amino acids: CSVQGYATNEKLFF.

The V call is TRBV5-6, the J call TRBJ1-6, with TRBD1 identical over 8 bases. V gave up 6 bases and J gave up 12 bases; unmatched junction bases: 8. CDR3 length: 13 residues. CDR1 SGHDT and CDR2 YYEEEE come from the germline V gene. CDR3 sequence (DNA): TGTGCCAGCACCAATTGGGGGACAGGACCCCTCCACTTT. It encodes CASTNWGTGPLHF.

V usage is TRBV6-5 and J usage is TRBJ1-2, with TRBD1 identical over 11 bases. J lost 8 bases, V lost 2 bases, and 7 bases had no gene match. Per germline, CDR1 MNHEY and CDR2 SVGAGI. CDR3 length equals 15 residues. CDR3 nucleotides: TGTGCCAGCAGTTACGCGTGGACAGGGGGCGCCGGCTACACCTTC. It translates to CASSYAWTGGAGYTF.

CDR3 sequence reads: CASRRQGYEQYF. CDR3 nucleotide sequence: TGTGCCAGCAGACGACAGGGCTACGAGCAGTACTTC. This chain connects TRBV6-6 to TRBJ2-7; 7 bases are a match to TRBD1. Looked up from germline, CDR1 is MNHNY and CDR2 is SVGAGI (reference sequence). Trimming took 6 bases from V and 3 from J; bases not matched to a gene: 2. CDR3 length: 12 amino acids.

This chain links TRBV11-2 with TRBJ2-3; D perhaps matches TRBD2 (6 bases). This CDR3 has 14 residues. The germline V and J ends were trimmed by 5 bases and 2 bases, with 11 bases remaining between them. Germline V lookup: CDR1 SGHAT, CDR2 FQNNGV. The CDR3 loop is CASSLGLYTDTQYF. The CDR3 DNA sequence: TGTGCCAGCAGCCTGGGACTCTACACAGATACGCAGTATTTT.